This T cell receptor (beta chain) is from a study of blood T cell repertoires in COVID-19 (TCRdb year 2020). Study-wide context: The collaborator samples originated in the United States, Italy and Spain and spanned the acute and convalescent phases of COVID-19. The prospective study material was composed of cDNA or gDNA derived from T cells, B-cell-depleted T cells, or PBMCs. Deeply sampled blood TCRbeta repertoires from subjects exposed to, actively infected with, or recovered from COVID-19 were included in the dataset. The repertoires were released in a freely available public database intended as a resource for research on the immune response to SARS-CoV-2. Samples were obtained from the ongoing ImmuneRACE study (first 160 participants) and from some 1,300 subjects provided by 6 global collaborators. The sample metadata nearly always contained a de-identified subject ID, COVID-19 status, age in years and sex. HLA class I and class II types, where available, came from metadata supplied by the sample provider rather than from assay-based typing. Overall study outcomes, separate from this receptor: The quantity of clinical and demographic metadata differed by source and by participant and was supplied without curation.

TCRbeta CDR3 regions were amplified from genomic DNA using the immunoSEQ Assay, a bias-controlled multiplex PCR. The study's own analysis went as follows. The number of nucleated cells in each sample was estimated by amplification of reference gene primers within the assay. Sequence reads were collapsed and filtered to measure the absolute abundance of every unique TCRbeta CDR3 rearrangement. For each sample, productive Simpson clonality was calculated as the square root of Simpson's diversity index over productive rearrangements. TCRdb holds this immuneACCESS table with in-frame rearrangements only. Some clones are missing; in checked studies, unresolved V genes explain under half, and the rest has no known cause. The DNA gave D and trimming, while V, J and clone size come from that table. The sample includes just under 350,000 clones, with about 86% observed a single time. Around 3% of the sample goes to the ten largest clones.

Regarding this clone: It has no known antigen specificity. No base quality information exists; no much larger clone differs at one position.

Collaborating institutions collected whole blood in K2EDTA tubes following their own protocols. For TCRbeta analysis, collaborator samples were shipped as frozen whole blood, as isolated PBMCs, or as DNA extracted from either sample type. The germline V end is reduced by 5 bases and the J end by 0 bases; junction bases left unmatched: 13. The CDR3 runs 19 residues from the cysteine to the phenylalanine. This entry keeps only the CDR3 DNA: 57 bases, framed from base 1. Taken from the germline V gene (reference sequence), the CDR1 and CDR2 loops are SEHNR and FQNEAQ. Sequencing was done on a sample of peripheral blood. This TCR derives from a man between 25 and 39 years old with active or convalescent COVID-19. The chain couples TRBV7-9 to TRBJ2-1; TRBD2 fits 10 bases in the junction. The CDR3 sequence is CASSLTLAGEVDSYNEQFF. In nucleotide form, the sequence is TGTGCCAGCAGCCTCACTCTAGCGGGAGAAGTGGACTCCTACAATGAGCAGTTCTTC.